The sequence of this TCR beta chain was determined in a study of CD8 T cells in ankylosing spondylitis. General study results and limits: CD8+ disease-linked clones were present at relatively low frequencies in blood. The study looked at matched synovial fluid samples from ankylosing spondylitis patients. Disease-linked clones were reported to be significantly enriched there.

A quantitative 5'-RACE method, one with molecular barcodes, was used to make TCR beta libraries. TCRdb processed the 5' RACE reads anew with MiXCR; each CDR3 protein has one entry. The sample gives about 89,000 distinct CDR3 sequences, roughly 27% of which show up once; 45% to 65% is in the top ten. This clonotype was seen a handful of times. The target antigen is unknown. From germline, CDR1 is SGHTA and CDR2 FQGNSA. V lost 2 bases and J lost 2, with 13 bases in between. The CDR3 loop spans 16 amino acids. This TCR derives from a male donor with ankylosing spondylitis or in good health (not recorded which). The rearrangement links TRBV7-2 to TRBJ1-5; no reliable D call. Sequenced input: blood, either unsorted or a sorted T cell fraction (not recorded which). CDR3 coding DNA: TGTGCCAGCAGCTTATTAGGCAGAATGGGCAATCAGCCCCAGCATTTT. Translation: CASSLLGRMGNQPQHF.